What follows is one TCR beta chain and its context. Its antigen is still unknown. The protocol was immunoSEQ multiplex PCR, while the TCRdb copy is restricted to in-frame clones and leaves out a portion. The data contain around 450,000 clones, 90% of them singletons. Indicated treatment: about 20 received Ad26.COV2.S at low or high dose, single or two shots; five or six received placebo; per-sample allocation not given. All samples were drawn on day 63, counting from the first vaccine or placebo injection. Wuhan-strain SARS-CoV-2 spike was expressed by the Ad26 vector that made up the vaccine. CDR3 length: 16 residues. V lost 5 bases to trimming and J lost 5 bases, with 18 bases between them. Germline V gives CDR1 MNHEY, CDR2 SVGEGT. This sample is drawn from a study of Ad26.COV2.S vaccination and SARS-CoV-2 variants. Study results and caveats: Breadth, reportedly substantial, characterized the spike-specific CD8+ and CD4+ T cell responses after vaccination.

The TCR was taken from a person between 18 and 65 years old who received the Ad26.COV2.S COVID-19 vaccine or a placebo. The material was peripheral blood, obtained in a trial of Ad26.COV2.S vaccine versus placebo. V usage is TRBV6-2 or TRBV6-3 and J usage is TRBJ1-4; maybe TRBD1 (6 bases). The CDR3 region has the DNA TGTGCCAGCAGTATAGACAGAGGGGGAAGAAATGAAAAACTGTTTTTT. It is translated as CASSIDRGGRNEKLFF.